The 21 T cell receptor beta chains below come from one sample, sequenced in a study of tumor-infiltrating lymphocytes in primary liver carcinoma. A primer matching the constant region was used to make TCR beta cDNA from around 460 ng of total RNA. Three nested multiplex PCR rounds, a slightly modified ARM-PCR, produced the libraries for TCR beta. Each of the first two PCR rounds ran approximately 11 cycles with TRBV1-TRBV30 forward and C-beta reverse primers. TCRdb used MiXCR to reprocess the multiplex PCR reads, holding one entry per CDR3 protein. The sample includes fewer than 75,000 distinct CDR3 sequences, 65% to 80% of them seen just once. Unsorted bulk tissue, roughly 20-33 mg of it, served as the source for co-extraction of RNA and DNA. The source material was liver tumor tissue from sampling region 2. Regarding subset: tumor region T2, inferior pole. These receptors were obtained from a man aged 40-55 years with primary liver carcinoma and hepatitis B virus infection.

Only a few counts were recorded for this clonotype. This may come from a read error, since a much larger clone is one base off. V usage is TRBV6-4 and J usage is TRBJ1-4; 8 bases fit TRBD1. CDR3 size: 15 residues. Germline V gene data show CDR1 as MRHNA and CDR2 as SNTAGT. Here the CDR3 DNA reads TGTACCAGCAGTGATAGACAGGGGTTTAATGAAAAACTGTTTTTT. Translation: CTSSDRQGFNEKLFF.

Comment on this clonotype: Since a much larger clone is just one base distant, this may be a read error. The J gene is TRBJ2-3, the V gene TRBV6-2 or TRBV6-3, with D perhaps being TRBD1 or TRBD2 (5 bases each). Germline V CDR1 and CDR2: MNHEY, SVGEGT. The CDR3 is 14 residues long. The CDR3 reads CASSRGGAGDKQYF. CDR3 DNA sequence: TGTGCCAGCAGTCGGGGCGGCGCCGGAGATAAGCAGTATTTT.

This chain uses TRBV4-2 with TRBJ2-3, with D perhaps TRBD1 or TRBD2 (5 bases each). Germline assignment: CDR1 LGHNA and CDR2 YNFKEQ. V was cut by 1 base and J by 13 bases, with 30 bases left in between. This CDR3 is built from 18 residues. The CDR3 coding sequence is TGTGCCAGCAGCCAAGTGGCGCTTCTAGTGGGAGCGACAGATATGAAGTATTTT. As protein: CASSQVALLVGATDMKYF.

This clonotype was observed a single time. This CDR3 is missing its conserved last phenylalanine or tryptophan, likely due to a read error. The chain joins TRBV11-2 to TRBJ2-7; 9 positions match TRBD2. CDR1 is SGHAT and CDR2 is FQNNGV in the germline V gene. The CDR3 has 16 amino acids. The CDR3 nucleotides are TGTGCCAGCAGCTTAAATAGCGGGGGACTAGGCTACGACCAGTACTCC. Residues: CASSLNSGGLGYDQYS.

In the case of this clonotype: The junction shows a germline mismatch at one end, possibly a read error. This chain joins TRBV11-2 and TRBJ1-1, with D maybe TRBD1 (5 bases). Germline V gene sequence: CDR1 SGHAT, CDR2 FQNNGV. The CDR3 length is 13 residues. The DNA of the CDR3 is TGTGCCGGCAGCTTGGGGGGTAACACTGAAGCTTTCTTT. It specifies CAGSLGGNTEAFF.

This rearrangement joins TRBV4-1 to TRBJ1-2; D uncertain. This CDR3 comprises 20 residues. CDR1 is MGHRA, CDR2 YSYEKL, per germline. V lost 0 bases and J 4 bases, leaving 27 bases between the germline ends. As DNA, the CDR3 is TGCGCCAGCAGCCAAGAGGGGTACCCCCCCTCTGCCCAACCTACCTATGGCTACACCTTC. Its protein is CASSQEGYPPSAQPTYGYTF.

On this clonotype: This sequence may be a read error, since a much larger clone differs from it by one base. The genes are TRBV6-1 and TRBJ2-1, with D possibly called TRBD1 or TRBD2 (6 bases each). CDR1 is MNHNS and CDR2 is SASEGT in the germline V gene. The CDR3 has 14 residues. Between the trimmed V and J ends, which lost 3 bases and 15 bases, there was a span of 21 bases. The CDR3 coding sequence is TGTGCCAGCAGTGATAGGGGGGTGGTGAATAAGCGGTTCTTC. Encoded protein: CASSDRGVVNKRFF.

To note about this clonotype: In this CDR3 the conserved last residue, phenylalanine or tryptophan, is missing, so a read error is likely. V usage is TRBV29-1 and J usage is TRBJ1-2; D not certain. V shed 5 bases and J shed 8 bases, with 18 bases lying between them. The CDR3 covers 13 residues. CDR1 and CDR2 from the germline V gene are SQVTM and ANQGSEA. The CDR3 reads CSVPAASADGYTS. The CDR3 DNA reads TGCAGCGTTCCAGCGGCCTCGGCGGACGGCTACACCTCC.

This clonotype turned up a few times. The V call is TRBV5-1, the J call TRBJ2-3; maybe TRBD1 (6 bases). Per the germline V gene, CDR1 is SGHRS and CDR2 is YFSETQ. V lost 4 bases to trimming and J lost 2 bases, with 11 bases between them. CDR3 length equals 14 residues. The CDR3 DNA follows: TGCGCCAGCAGCATGGGACACAACACAGATACGCAGTATTTT. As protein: CASSMGHNTDTQYF.

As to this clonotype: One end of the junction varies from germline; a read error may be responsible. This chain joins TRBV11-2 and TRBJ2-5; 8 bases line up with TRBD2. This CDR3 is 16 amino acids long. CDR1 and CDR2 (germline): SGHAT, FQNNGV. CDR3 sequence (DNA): TGTGCCAGCAGCCGAACTCCTCGCGGGGGGAAAGGGACCCAGAACTTC. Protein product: CASSRTPRGGKGTQNF.

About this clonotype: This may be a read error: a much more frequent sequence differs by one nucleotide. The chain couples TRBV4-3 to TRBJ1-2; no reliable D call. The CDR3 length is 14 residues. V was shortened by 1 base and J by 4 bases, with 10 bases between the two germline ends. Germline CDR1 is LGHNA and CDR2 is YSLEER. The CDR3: CASSQGQQFYGYTF. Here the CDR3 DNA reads TGCGCCAGCAGCCAAGGGCAGCAGTTCTATGGCTACACCTTC.

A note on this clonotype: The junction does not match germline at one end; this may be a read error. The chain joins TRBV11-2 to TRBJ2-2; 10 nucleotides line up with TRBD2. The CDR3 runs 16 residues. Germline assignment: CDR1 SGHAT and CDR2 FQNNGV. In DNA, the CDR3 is TGTGCCGGCAGCCGTACTAGCGGGGTAAACACCGGTGGGCTGTTTTTT. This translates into CAGSRTSGVNTGGLFF.

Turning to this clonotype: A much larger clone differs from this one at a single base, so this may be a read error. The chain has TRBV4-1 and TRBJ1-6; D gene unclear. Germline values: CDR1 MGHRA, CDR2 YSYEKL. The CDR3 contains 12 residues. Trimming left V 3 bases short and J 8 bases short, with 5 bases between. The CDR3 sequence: CASSQLDSPLHF. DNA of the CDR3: TGCGCCAGCAGCCAGTTGGATTCACCCCTCCACTTT.

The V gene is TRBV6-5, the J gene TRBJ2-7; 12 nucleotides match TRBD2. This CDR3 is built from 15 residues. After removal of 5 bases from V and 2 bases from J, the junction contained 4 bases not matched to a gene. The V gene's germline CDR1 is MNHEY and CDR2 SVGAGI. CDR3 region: CASSRGLAGTYEQYF. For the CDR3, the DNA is TGTGCCAGCAGTCGCGGACTAGCGGGGACCTACGAGCAGTACTTC.

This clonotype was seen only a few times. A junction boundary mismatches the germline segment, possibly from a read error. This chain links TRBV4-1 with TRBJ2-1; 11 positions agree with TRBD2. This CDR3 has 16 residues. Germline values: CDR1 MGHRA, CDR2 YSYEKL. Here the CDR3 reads CASSPELAGAYNAQFF. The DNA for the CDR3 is TGCGCCAGCAGCCCCGAACTAGCGGGGGCTTACAATGCGCAGTTCTTC.

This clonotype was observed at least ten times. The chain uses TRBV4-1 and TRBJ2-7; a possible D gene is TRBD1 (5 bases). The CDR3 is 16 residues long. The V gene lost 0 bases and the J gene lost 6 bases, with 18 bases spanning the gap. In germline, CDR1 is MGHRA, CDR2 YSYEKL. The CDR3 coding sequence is TGCGCCAGCAGCCAAGATCGAACAGGTGCCACCCTCGAGCAGTACTTC. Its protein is CASSQDRTGATLEQYF.

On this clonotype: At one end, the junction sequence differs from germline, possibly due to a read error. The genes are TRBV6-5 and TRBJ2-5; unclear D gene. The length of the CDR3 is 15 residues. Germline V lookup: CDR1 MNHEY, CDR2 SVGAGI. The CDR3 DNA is TGTGCCAGCAGTTACAGCTGGGGTGCACAAGAGACCGAGTACTTC. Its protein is CASSYSWGAQETEYF.

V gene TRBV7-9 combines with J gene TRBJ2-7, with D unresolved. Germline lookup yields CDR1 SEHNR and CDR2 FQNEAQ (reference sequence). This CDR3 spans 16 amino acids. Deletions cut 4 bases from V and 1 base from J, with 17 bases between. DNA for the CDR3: TGTGCCAGCAGCTCCCTCCCCTGGGCTGGGTCCTACGAGCAGTACTTC. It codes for CASSSLPWAGSYEQYF.

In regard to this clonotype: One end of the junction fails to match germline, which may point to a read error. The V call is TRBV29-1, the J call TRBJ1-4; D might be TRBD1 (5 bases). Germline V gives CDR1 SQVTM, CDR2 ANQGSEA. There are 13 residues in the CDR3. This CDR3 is CSMRGGSGEKPFF. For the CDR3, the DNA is TGCAGCATGAGGGGAGGGTCCGGTGAAAAACCGTTTTTT.

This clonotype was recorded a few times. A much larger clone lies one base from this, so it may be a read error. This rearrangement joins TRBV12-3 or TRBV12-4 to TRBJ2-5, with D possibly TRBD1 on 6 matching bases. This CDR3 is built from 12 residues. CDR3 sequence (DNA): TGTACCAGCAGGGGCGAACAAGAGACCCAGTACTTC. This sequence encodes CTSRGEQETQYF.

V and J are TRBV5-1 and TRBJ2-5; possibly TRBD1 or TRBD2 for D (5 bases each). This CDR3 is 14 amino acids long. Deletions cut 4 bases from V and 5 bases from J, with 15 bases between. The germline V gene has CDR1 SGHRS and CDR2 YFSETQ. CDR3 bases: TGCGCCAGCAGCCTCGTGCAGGGACGCGAGACCCAGTACTTC. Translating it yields CASSLVQGRETQYF.